Listed below are T cell receptor beta chains from one sample, sequenced in a study of OX40 agonist ivuxolimab in advanced cancers. Generated by immunoSEQ multiplex PCR, the TCRdb table keeps only in-frame clones and is missing some. The sample lists fewer than 80,000 clones, roughly 85% occurring once. This specimen consisted of CD4+ or CD8+ T cells sorted from blood, obtained in a trial of the OX40 agonist ivuxolimab. These receptors came from an adult with an advanced solid tumor such as melanoma, head and neck, liver or kidney cancer. The CDR3 runs from the conserved cysteine through the conserved F or W. A D gene is named only where the DNA matches it firmly. A row's size may be missing; if present it is once, few, many or a size class.

V,J,D,size,CDR3,DNA
TRBV5-1,TRBJ2-7,NA,NA,CASSLGNTYEQYF,TGCGCCAGCAGCTTGGGAAATACCTACGAGCAGTACTTC
TRBV6-5,TRBJ2-6,TRBD1,NA,CASRAGGAGANVLTF,TGTGCCAGCAGGGCAGGGGGCGCTGGGGCCAACGTCCTGACTTTC
TRBV7-9,TRBJ2-7,NA,few,CASSPPGLYEQYF,TGTGCCAGCAGCCCCCCAGGACTATACGAGCAGTACTTC
TRBV5-1,TRBJ2-4,TRBD1,NA,CASKQQGAKNIQYF,TGCGCCAGCAAACAACAGGGGGCCAAAAACATTCAGTACTTC
TRBV7-2,TRBJ1-5,NA,NA,CASSLGGSSLPQHF,TGTGCCAGCAGCTTAGGAGGGAGTTCCCTCCCCCAGCATTTT
TRBV7-6,TRBJ2-2,NA,few,CASSPRSGRADTGELFF,TGTGCCAGCAGCCCCCGTTCGGGGCGTGCCGACACCGGGGAGCTGTTTTTT
TRBV6-6,TRBJ1-2,TRBD1,NA,CASIPTGGYGYTF,TGTGCCAGCATCCCCACAGGGGGCTATGGCTACACCTTC
TRBV29-1,TRBJ2-1,NA,once,CSVAIGTAAYNEQFF,TGCAGCGTTGCCATTGGGACGGCGGCATACAATGAGCAGTTCTTC
TRBV9,TRBJ1-1,TRBD1,NA,CASSARGQTEAFF,TGTGCCAGCAGCGCCAGGGGGCAGACTGAAGCTTTCTTT
TRBV30,TRBJ1-2,TRBD1,NA,CAWSVLGTGSDYGYTF,TGTGCCTGGAGTGTATTAGGGACAGGGAGCGACTATGGCTACACCTTC
TRBV6-5,TRBJ1-2,NA,once,CASSYGGGGYDGYTF,TGTGCCAGCAGTTACGGGGGTGGAGGATACGATGGCTACACCTTC
TRBV18,TRBJ2-2,NA,NA,CASSPIGGFGANTGELFF,TGTGCCAGCTCACCCATCGGTGGATTCGGGGCGAACACCGGGGAGCTGTTTTTT
TRBV2,TRBJ2-3,TRBD1,NA,CATRSGTGADTQYF,TGTGCCACCCGATCCGGGACAGGGGCAGATACGCAGTATTTT
TRBV6-4,TRBJ2-2,NA,NA,CASSDRGRGTGELFF,TGTGCCAGCAGTGACAGGGGCAGGGGCACCGGGGAGCTGTTTTTT
TRBV7-9,TRBJ2-3,NA,once,CASTPGGSDTQYF,TGTGCCAGCACCCCCGGGGGATCAGATACGCAGTATTTT
TRBV10-3,TRBJ2-3,TRBD1,NA,CAISPGQGLGTDTQYF,TGTGCCATCAGTCCGGGACAGGGCCTCGGCACAGATACGCAGTATTTT
TRBV25-1,TRBJ1-4,NA,NA,CASSEWVQGEKLFF,TGTGCCAGCAGTGAATGGGTACAGGGTGAAAAACTGTTTTTT
TRBV6-1,TRBJ2-7,NA,NA,CASSVTGFNEQYF,TGTGCCAGCAGTGTTACAGGGTTCAACGAGCAGTACTTC
TRBV2,TRBJ2-3,TRBD1,NA,CASSVWSGQGVGTQYF,TGTGCCAGCAGTGTGTGGTCTGGACAGGGCGTGGGTACGCAGTATTTT
TRBV7-2,TRBJ2-7,TRBD2,NA,CASSQGLAGQEQYF,TGTGCCAGCAGCCAGGGACTAGCGGGACAGGAGCAGTACTTC
TRBV7-9,TRBJ2-5,TRBD1,NA,CASSYLDRVPETQYF,TGTGCCAGCAGCTACCTGGACAGGGTTCCAGAGACCCAGTACTTC
TRBV30,TRBJ1-1,NA,NA,CAWSAQGKAEAFF,TGTGCCTGGAGTGCACAGGGAAAGGCTGAAGCTTTCTTT
TRBV4-2,TRBJ2-1,TRBD2,NA,CASSPTSGGASNEQFF,TGTGCCAGCAGCCCTACTAGCGGGGGGGCCTCCAATGAGCAGTTCTTC
TRBV6-1,TRBJ1-1,NA,NA,CATFPYNLNTEAFF,TGTGCCACGTTCCCGTACAACTTGAACACTGAAGCTTTCTTT
TRBV18,TRBJ2-7,NA,NA,CASSPGHSSYEQYF,TGTGCCAGCTCACCGGGACACAGCTCCTACGAGCAGTACTTC
TRBV30,TRBJ2-6,NA,once,CAWGPWGYSGANVLTF,TGTGCCTGGGGACCCTGGGGGTACTCTGGGGCCAACGTCCTGACTTTC
TRBV5-8,TRBJ1-6,NA,NA,CASSSLVAPNSPLHF,TGTGCCAGCAGCTCCCTGGTGGCTCCCAATTCACCCCTCCACTTT
TRBV7-3,TRBJ2-2,NA,once,CASSPPGTNTGELFF,TGTGCCAGCAGCCCCCCGGGGACTAACACCGGGGAGCTGTTTTTT
TRBV6-1,TRBJ2-7,NA,NA,CASSEYGSSYEQYF,TGTGCCAGCAGTGAATATGGCAGTTCCTACGAGCAGTACTTC
TRBV9,TRBJ2-1,TRBD2,NA,CASTLSGEDYNEQFF,TGTGCCAGCACCCTTAGCGGGGAGGACTACAATGAGCAGTTCTTC
TRBV30,TRBJ1-4,NA,NA,CAWSRPGGLFF,TGTGCCTGGAGTCGCCCCGGGGGACTGTTTTTT
TRBV25-1,TRBJ2-3,TRBD2,NA,CASSDWRGGQETQYF,TGTGCCAGCAGTGACTGGCGGGGGGGCCAGGAGACGCAGTATTTT
TRBV7-2,TRBJ1-2,NA,once,CASSPRDRDGYTF,TGTGCCAGCAGCCCCAGGGATAGGGATGGCTACACCTTC
TRBV19,TRBJ2-5,NA,NA,CASRAMAGKGETQYF,TGTGCCAGTAGGGCGATGGCGGGGAAAGGGGAGACCCAGTACTTC
TRBV5-1,TRBJ2-7,TRBD1,NA,CASSLKGKGAVGYEQYF,TGCGCCAGCAGCTTAAAGGGGAAGGGGGCAGTAGGCTACGAGCAGTACTTC
TRBV5-6,TRBJ2-1,NA,NA,CASSLSFRDENNEQFF,TGTGCCAGCAGCTTGAGTTTCCGGGACGAGAACAATGAGCAGTTCTTC
TRBV6-1,TRBJ1-2,NA,NA,CASSDGTAPNYGYTF,TGTGCCAGCAGTGATGGCACAGCTCCTAACTATGGCTACACCTTC
TRBV6-6,TRBJ2-7,TRBD1,NA,CASSYSGTEVYEQYF,TGTGCCAGCAGTTACTCCGGGACAGAAGTTTACGAGCAGTACTTC
TRBV5-8,TRBJ1-1,NA,NA,CASSFDANTEAFF,TGTGCCAGCAGCTTTGACGCGAACACTGAAGCTTTCTTT
TRBV9,TRBJ1-5,NA,NA,CASSATGNQPQHF,TGTGCCAGCAGCGCCACGGGGAATCAGCCCCAGCATTTT
TRBV12-5,TRBJ1-6,NA,NA,CASGLVLFGLQRGNSPLHF,TGTGCTAGTGGTTTGGTACTATTCGGTCTCCAAAGAGGGAATTCACCCCTCCACTTT
TRBV6-5,TRBJ1-2,NA,few,CASYTQGTHGYTF,TGTGCCAGCTATACCCAGGGGACCCATGGCTACACCTTC
TRBV5-1,TRBJ1-1,NA,NA,CASSSQGLGDTEAFF,TGCGCCAGCAGCTCACAGGGCCTGGGCGACACTGAAGCTTTCTTT
TRBV14,TRBJ1-2,NA,NA,CASSQVGANYGYTF,TGTGCCAGCAGCCAAGTTGGAGCGAACTATGGCTACACCTTC
TRBV30,TRBJ1-5,NA,NA,CAWSVGSGQPQHF,TGTGCCTGGAGTGTAGGGTCGGGACAGCCCCAGCATTTT
TRBV7-2,TRBJ1-2,NA,NA,CASSYGGTPGYTF,TGTGCCAGCAGCTACGGCGGGACTCCAGGCTACACCTTC
TRBV19,TRBJ1-4,TRBD1,NA,CASTDRAVLGKLFF,TGTGCCAGTACCGACAGGGCTGTTTTGGGGAAACTGTTTTTT
TRBV7-3,TRBJ2-6,NA,NA,CASSPSRQVGTSGANVLTF,TGTGCCAGCAGCCCCTCCAGACAGGTGGGAACCTCTGGGGCCAACGTCCTGACTTTC
TRBV28,TRBJ2-1,TRBD1,NA,CASSPQGANEQFF,TGTGCCAGCAGTCCCCAGGGGGCTAATGAGCAGTTCTTC